This T cell receptor beta chain was retrieved from a study of blood T cell repertoires in COVID-19 (dated by TCRdb to 2020 to 2021). With respect to the entire study: Collaborator samples came from the United States, Italy and Spain and covered acute and convalescent phases of COVID-19. A freely available public database, intended as a resource for researchers studying the immune response to SARS-CoV-2, is where the repertoires were released. The material from the prospective study consisted of cDNA or gDNA derived from T cells, B-cell-depleted T cells, or PBMCs. The dataset comprised deeply sampled blood TCRbeta repertoires from subjects exposed to, actively infected with, or recovered from COVID-19. HLA class I and class II types, where available, came from metadata supplied by the sample provider rather than from assay-based typing. The sample metadata nearly always contained a de-identified subject ID, COVID-19 status, age in years and sex. Samples were obtained from the ongoing ImmuneRACE study (first 160 participants) and from 1,254 subjects provided by 6 global collaborators.

As regards this clone: It has no known antigen specificity. Qualities for individual bases were not recorded, and no much larger clone is one base off.

Reading from cysteine to phenylalanine, the CDR3 counts 17 amino acids. The CDR3 DNA has 51 bases and is translated from base 1. Sequences ENHRY (CDR1) and SYGVKD (CDR2) are obtained from the germline V gene. V has 0 bases trimmed and J has 5 bases trimmed; junction bases matching no gene number 10. The immunoSEQ Assay, a bias-controlled multiplex PCR, was used to amplify TCRbeta CDR3 regions from genomic DNA. As for the authors' bioinformatics: The number of nucleated cells in each sample was estimated from the amplification of reference gene primers within the assay. To quantify the absolute abundance of each unique TCRbeta CDR3 rearrangement, sequence reads were collapsed and filtered. For each sample, productive Simpson clonality was calculated as the square root of Simpson's diversity index over productive rearrangements. TCRdb obtained this table from immuneACCESS and retained in-frame rearrangements with V and J assigned. These tables miss some clones; where compared with another copy, unresolved V genes account for less than half of the shortfall, and the remainder is unexplained. V and J calls and clone size are given by that table; D and trimming were obtained from the DNA. This sample comprises 250,000 to 300,000 clones, approximately 89% of them detected only once. Under 8% of the sample lies in the top ten.

The investigation overall reported the following: The quantity of clinical and demographic metadata differed by source and by participant and was supplied without curation.

A second Seattle source provided samples from volunteer blood donors who had recovered from COVID-19. Each collaborating institution followed its own protocols to collect whole blood in K2EDTA tubes. Collaborator samples were shipped for TCRbeta analysis as frozen whole blood, isolated PBMCs, or DNA extracted from either sample type. The clonotype originates from a woman in her twenties or thirties who had recovered from COVID-19. Recombination linked TRBV10-3 to TRBJ2-3, with 8 middle bases fitting TRBD2. The sample taken for sequencing was peripheral blood. The sequenced DNA is TGTGCCATCAGTGAGTCGATCGGGAGGGAGGGTAGAGATACGCAGTATTTT. The encoded protein is CAISESIGREGRDTQYF.